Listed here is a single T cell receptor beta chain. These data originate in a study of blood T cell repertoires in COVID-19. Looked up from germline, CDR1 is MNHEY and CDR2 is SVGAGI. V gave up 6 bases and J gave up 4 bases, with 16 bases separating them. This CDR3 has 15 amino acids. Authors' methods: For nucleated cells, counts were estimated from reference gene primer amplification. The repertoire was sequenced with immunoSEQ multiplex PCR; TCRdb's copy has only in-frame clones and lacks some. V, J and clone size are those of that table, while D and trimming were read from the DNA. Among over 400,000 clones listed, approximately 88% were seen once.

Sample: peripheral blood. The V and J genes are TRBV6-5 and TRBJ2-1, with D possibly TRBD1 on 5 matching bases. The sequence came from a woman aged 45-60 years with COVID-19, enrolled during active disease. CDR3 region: CASSFFQGAYNEQFF. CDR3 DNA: TGTGCCAGCAGCTTTTTCCAGGGTGCGTACAATGAGCAGTTCTTC.